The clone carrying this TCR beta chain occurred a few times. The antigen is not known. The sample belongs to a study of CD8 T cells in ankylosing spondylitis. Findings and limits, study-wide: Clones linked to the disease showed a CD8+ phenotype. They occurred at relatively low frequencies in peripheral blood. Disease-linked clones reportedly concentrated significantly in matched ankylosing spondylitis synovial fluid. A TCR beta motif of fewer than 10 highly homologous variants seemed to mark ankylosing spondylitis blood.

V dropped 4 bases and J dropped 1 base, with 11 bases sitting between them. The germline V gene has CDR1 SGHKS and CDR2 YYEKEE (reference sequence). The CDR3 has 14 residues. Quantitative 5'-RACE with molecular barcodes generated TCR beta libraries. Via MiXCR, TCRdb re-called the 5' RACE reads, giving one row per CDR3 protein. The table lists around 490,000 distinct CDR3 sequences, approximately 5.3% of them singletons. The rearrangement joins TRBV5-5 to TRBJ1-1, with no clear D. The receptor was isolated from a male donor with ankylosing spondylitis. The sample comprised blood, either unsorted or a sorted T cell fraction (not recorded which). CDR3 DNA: TGTGCCAGCAGCCCCGGGCCGAAGAACACTGAAGCTTTCTTT. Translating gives CASSPGPKNTEAFF.